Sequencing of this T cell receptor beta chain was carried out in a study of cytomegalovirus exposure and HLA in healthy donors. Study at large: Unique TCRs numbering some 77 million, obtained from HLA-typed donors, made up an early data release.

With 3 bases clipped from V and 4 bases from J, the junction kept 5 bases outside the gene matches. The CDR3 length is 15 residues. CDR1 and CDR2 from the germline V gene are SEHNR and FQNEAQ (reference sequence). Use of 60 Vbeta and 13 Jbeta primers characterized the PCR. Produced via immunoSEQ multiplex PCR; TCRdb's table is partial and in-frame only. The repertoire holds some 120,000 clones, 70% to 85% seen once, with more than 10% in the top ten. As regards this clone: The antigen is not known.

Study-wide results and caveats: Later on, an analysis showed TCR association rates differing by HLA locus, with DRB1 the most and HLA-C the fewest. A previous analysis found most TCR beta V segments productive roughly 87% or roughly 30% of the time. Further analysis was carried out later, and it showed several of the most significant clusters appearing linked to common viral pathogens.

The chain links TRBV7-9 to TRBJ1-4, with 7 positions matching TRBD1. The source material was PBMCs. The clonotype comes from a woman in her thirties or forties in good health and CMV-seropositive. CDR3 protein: CASSLIQGDNEKLFF. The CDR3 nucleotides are TGTGCCAGCAGCTTGATTCAGGGGGATAATGAAAAACTGTTTTTT.